These T cell receptor beta chains were read from a single sample in a study of shared clonotypes between healthy human individuals. This table comes from immunoSEQ multiplex PCR, and its TCRdb copy is limited to in-frame clones, with some not included. The sample consists of some 2.3 million clones, 90% to 95% of them appearing once. The material sequenced was naive CD4+ T cells from PBMCs. These receptors were obtained from a man aged 18 to 29 in good health. Some clones in this sample may be carry-over from other donors' samples. CDR3s include the opening cysteine and the closing phenylalanine or tryptophan. The D gene is left open where the match is weak. Rows may omit the clone size; those that give it use once, few, many or a size class.

abundance,j_gene,d_gene,v_gene,CDR3nt,CDR3aa
few,TRBJ1-1,.,TRBV19,TGTGCCAGTAGTATACTAACTGGGTCAGTTGAAGCTTTCTTT,CASSILTGSVEAFF
.,TRBJ2-4,TRBD2,TRBV6-1,TGTGCCAGCAGTGAATGGGGGCTAGCGGGAGGCCACCGCGTGACACTAGCCAAAAACATTCAGTACTTC,CASSEWGLAGGHRVTLAKNIQYF
.,TRBJ2-4,TRBD1,TRBV28,TGTGCCAGCAGAAACAACCCACGGCAGGGGGCGACCAAAAACATTCAGTACTTC,CASRNNPRQGATKNIQYF
.,TRBJ2-5,.,TRBV27,TGTGCCAGCAGCAGGGGTGGGATGTTTGAGACCCAGTACTTC,CASSRGGMFETQYF
.,TRBJ2-7,TRBD1,TRBV28,TGTGCCAGTGCGGACAGGGGGGATTTAAGCTCCTACGAGCAGTACTTC,CASADRGDLSSYEQYF
.,TRBJ2-2,.,TRBV7-3,TGTGCCAGCAGCTTAATTCCGGCAACGAACACCGGGGAGCTGTTTTTT,CASSLIPATNTGELFF
.,TRBJ2-2,TRBD2,TRBV7-3,TGTGCCAGCAGCTTACGGGGCGGGAGCGGGACCGGGGAGCTGTTTTTT,CASSLRGGSGTGELFF
.,TRBJ2-6,.,TRBV5-6,TGTGCCAGCAGCTTGATGGGGCAATACTCTGGGGCCAACGTCCTGACTTTC,CASSLMGQYSGANVLTF
.,TRBJ2-4,.,TRBV30,TGTGCCTGGAGGTCTTCAGGGGCTGGGAACATTCAGTACTTC,CAWRSSGAGNIQYF
.,TRBJ2-7,.,TRBV9,TGTGCCAGCAGCCCCACCCCACAATCTCCACGGAGGGAGCAGTACTTC,CASSPTPQSPRREQYF
.,TRBJ2-7,TRBD2,TRBV28,TGTGCCACCTCGGGGGGACTACTAGCGGGAGGACCCTACGAGCAGTACTTC,CATSGGLLAGGPYEQYF
.,TRBJ1-1,.,TRBV6-5,TGTGCCAGCAGCCGCAGGGAAGCGAACACTGAAGCTTTCTTT,CASSRREANTEAFF
.,TRBJ2-1,.,TRBV6-1,TGTGCCAGTACCTTATCGGCCAGCTACAATGAGCAGTTCTTC,CASTLSASYNEQFF
.,TRBJ2-7,.,TRBV14,TGTGCCAGCAGCGGAGGGTGGCCTGGGACGGATTCTTACGAGCAGTACTTC,CASSGGWPGTDSYEQYF
.,TRBJ2-2,.,TRBV5-1,TGCGCCAGCAGTGAAGTCAGGGTTAACACCGGGGAGCTGTTTTTT,CASSEVRVNTGELFF
once,TRBJ1-3,TRBD1,TRBV7-8,TGTGCCAGCAGCTGGGAAGGGGGCAACACCATATATTTT,CASSWEGGNTIYF
.,TRBJ2-4,.,TRBV4-3,TGCGCCAGCAGCCGTGGGGGCGGGGTAGCCAAAAACATTCAGTACTTC,CASSRGGGVAKNIQYF
.,TRBJ1-2,.,TRBV5-1,TGCGCCAGCAGCATGGATGGTAAAATAGCGGGCTATGGCTACACCTTC,CASSMDGKIAGYGYTF
.,TRBJ1-2,.,TRBV29-1,TGCAGCGTTGAAGGGAAGTCGGGCCGTTCTAACTATGGCTACACCTTC,CSVEGKSGRSNYGYTF
once,TRBJ2-3,.,TRBV30,TGTGCCTGGAGTAAAGGACCTCCGAGGGCAGATACGCAGTATTTT,CAWSKGPPRADTQYF
.,TRBJ2-2,TRBD1,TRBV2,TGTGCCAGCAGTGAAGTGACAGGGAGAAACGGGGAGCTGTTTTTT,CASSEVTGRNGELFF
.,TRBJ2-2,TRBD1,TRBV18,TGTGCCAGCTCAACTTCCGGGACAGCGAACACCGGGGAGCTGTTTTTT,CASSTSGTANTGELFF
.,TRBJ2-7,.,TRBV7-7,TGTGCCAGCAGCTTTCGCCGGGAGCCACCCTACGAGCAGTACTTC,CASSFRREPPYEQYF
.,TRBJ2-5,.,TRBV7-2,TGTGCCAGCACCTACCGCGCGGGGACCCAGTACTTC,CASTYRAGTQYF
.,TRBJ2-7,.,TRBV18,TGTGCCAGCTCAGAACACCCATTATACGAGCAGTACTTC,CASSEHPLYEQYF
.,TRBJ1-1,.,TRBV5-1,TGCGCCAGCAGCTTGAGATGGCCCCAGGGGTACGACACTGAAGCTTTCTTT,CASSLRWPQGYDTEAFF
once,TRBJ2-7,.,TRBV5-6,TGTGCCAGCAGCTTGGCAGGGTTTCAGCAGTACTTC,CASSLAGFQQYF
.,TRBJ2-6,.,TRBV11-3,TGTGCCAGCGGTCACTCTGGGGCCAACGTCCTGACTTTC,CASGHSGANVLTF
.,TRBJ2-5,.,TRBV7-8,TGTGCCAGCAGCTTAGGATCCAGATACCAAGAGACCCAGTACTTC,CASSLGSRYQETQYF
.,TRBJ1-2,TRBD1,TRBV6-5,TGTGCCAGCAGACTACAGGGGGCTGGTGGCTACACCTTC,CASRLQGAGGYTF
.,TRBJ2-5,TRBD1,TRBV7-2,TGTGCCAGCAGCTTGGATGGACAGGGGGGAAAGACCCAGTACTTC,CASSLDGQGGKTQYF
.,TRBJ2-2,.,TRBV5-1,TGCGCCAGCAGCACTGGGGGGACAGCCAACACCGGGGAGCTGTTTTTT,CASSTGGTANTGELFF
.,TRBJ1-4,.,TRBV28,TGTGCCAGCAGTTTAACATTGGGAGGAGAAGAAAAACTGTTTTTT,CASSLTLGGEEKLFF
.,TRBJ2-4,.,TRBV5-1,TGCGCCAGCAGCTTGGAGGCAGGGGGAGGGAGCATTCAGTACTTC,CASSLEAGGGSIQYF
.,TRBJ2-3,.,TRBV5-1,TGCGCCAGCAGCTTGATGTCCTGGGGGGATACGCAGTATTTT,CASSLMSWGDTQYF
.,TRBJ2-5,TRBD2,TRBV5-1,TGCGCCAGCAGCATTAGCGGGGACGAAGAGACCCAGTACTTC,CASSISGDEETQYF
.,TRBJ1-3,TRBD1,TRBV27,TGTGCCAGCAGTTCAAGGGGACAGAGTTCCTTCTCTGGAAACACCATATATTTT,CASSSRGQSSFSGNTIYF
.,TRBJ2-1,TRBD1,TRBV4-2,TGTGCCAGCAGCCAAGATCTCGGGACAGGGGGGTTCAATGAGCAGTTCTTC,CASSQDLGTGGFNEQFF
.,TRBJ1-2,TRBD1,TRBV19,TGTGCCAGTAGTAAGGGGGCCAGGGGGCCCGGCTACACCTTC,CASSKGARGPGYTF
.,TRBJ2-7,.,TRBV4-1,TGCGCCAGCAGCCAAGAGTTCGCCCCTTCCTACGAGCAGTACTTC,CASSQEFAPSYEQYF
.,TRBJ2-1,.,TRBV27,TGTGCCAGCAGTCGATGGCCCAGCTCCTACAATGAGCAGTTCTTC,CASSRWPSSYNEQFF
.,TRBJ2-7,.,TRBV4-2,TGTGCCAGCAGCCAAGATCCGGTGACCTACGAGCAGTACTTC,CASSQDPVTYEQYF
.,TRBJ2-4,.,TRBV7-2,TGTGCCAGCAGCTTAGGGATAGGCCAACCAAATAACATTCAGTACTTC,CASSLGIGQPNNIQYF
.,TRBJ2-7,TRBD2,TRBV27,TGTGCCAGCAGTTTGGGCGGGGGTTACGAGCAGTACTTC,CASSLGGGYEQYF
.,TRBJ1-2,.,TRBV18,TGTGCCAGCTCACCAGTCTTAGGGGGGACCTATGGCTACACCTTC,CASSPVLGGTYGYTF
few,TRBJ1-1,.,TRBV2,TGTGCCGTCGGGGGAGCCGGTGCCAGTGAAGCTTTCTTT,CAVGGAGASEAFF
.,TRBJ1-1,.,TRBV7-9,TGTGCCAGCAGCCCCAGGGATTCTGGAGCTTTCTTT,CASSPRDSGAFF
.,TRBJ2-1,.,TRBV19,TGTGCCACCCAACACCGGAGGGGTGAGCAGTTCTTC,CATQHRRGEQFF
.,TRBJ2-1,.,TRBV7-9,TGTGCCAGCAGTTCCGGGGGTGAGCAGTTCTTC,CASSSGGEQFF
.,TRBJ1-1,.,TRBV7-3,TGTGCCAGCAGCTTACAACAGTGGGGCACTGAAGCTTTCTTT,CASSLQQWGTEAFF
.,TRBJ2-5,TRBD1,TRBV4-1,TGCGCCAGCAGCCAAGCGGGACAGGGCTGGGAGACCCAGTACTTC,CASSQAGQGWETQYF
.,TRBJ1-1,.,TRBV5-1,TGCGCCAGCACGTCTTCGGGGGGTTTGAACACTGAAGCTTTCTTT,CASTSSGGLNTEAFF
.,TRBJ2-7,.,TRBV6-1,TGTGCCAGCAGTGAACGACGGGTTTACGAGCAGTACTTC,CASSERRVYEQYF
.,TRBJ2-2,TRBD2,TRBV7-2,TGTGCCAGCACCCCTAGGTGGGGGGGATCGAACACCGGGGAGCTGTTTTTT,CASTPRWGGSNTGELFF
.,TRBJ2-1,.,TRBV7-2,TGTGCCAGCAGCTACTTTGGGCTCAATGAGCAGTTCTTC,CASSYFGLNEQFF